What follows describes a single T cell receptor (beta chain). As yet, its antigen is unknown. The germline gives CDR1 SGHVS, CDR2 FQNEAQ. J was trimmed by 0 bases and V by 5 bases; bases with no gene match: 5. The CDR3 extends over 15 amino acids. The source of the sample is a study of T cell responses to AZD1222 COVID-19 vaccine. Whole-study results and caveats: It was only 6 or 7 AZD1222 recipients who were seropositive at baseline. Repertoire sampling was restricted to post-peak T cell response timepoints.

Assay: immunoSEQ multiplex PCR; the TCRdb copy retains only in-frame clones and omits some. The sample carries more than 120,000 clones, under 95% recorded once. Sequences were derived from peripheral blood, sampled on day 0 of AZD1222 vaccination. The clonotype originates from an adult in good health. The gene calls are TRBV7-8 and TRBJ2-7; 9 nucleotides match TRBD1. CDR3 in amino acids: CASSPGTGSSYEQYF. CDR3 sequence (DNA): TGTGCCAGCAGCCCCGGGACAGGGAGCTCCTACGAGCAGTACTTC.